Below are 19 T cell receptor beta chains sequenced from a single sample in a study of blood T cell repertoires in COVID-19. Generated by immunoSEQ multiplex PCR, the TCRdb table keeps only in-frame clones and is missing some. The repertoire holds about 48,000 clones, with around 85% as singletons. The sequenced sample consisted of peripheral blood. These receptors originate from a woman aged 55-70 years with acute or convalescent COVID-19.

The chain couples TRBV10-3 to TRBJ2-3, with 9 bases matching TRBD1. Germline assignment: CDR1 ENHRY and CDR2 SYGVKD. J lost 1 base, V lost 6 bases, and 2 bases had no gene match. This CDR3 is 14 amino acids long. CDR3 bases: TGTGCCATCAGCCGGACAGGGGGCACAGATACGCAGTATTTT. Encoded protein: CAISRTGGTDTQYF.

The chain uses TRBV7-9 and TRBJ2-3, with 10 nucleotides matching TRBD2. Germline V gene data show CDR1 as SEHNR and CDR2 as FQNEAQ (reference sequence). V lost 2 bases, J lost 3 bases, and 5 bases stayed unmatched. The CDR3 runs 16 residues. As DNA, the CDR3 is TGTGCCAGCAGCTTACTGAGCGGGGGGGCAACAGATACGCAGTATTTT. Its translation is CASSLLSGGATDTQYF.

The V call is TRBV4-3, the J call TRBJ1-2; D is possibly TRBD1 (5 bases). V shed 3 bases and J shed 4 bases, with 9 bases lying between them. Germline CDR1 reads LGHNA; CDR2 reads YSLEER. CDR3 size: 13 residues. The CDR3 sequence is CASSQGQGYGYTF. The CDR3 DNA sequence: TGCGCCAGCAGCCAGGGGCAGGGCTATGGCTACACCTTC.

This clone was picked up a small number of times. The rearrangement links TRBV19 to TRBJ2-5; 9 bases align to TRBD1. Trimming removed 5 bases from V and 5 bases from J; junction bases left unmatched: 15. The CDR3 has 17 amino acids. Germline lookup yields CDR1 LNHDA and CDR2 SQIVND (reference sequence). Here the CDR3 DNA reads TGTGCCAGTAGTTCCGCCTCCCGGACAGGGGAGTGGGAGACCCAGTACTTC. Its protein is CASSSASRTGEWETQYF.

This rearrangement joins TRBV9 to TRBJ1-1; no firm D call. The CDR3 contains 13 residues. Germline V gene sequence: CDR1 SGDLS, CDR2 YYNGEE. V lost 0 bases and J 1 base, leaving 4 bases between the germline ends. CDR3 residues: CASSVVRNTEAFF. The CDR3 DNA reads TGTGCCAGCAGCGTAGTCCGGAACACTGAAGCTTTCTTT.

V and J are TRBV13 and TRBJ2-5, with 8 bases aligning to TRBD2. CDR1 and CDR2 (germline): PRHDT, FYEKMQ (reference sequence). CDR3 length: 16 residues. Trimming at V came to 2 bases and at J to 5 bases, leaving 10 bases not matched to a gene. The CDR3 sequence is CASSLRGTRGSETQYF. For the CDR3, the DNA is TGTGCCAGCAGCTTAAGGGGGACTAGAGGTTCGGAGACCCAGTACTTC.

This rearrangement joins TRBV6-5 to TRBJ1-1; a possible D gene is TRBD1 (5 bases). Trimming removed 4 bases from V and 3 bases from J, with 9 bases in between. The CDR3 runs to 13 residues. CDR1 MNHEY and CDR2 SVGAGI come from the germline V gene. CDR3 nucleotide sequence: TGTGCCAGCAGTTTACGACAGCACACTGAAGCTTTCTTT. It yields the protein CASSLRQHTEAFF.

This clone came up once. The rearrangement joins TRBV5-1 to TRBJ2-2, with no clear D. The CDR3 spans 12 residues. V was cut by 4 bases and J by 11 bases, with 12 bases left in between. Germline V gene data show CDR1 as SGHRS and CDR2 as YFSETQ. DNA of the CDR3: TGCGCCAGCAGCGATGACACTTCTGAGCTGTTTTTT. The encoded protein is CASSDDTSELFF.

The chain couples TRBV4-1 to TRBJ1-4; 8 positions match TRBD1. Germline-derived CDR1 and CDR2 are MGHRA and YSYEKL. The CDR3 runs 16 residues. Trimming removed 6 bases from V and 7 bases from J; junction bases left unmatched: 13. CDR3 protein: CASRPSLTGESEKLFF. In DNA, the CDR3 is TGCGCCAGCAGACCCTCCCTGACAGGGGAGAGTGAAAAACTGTTTTTT.

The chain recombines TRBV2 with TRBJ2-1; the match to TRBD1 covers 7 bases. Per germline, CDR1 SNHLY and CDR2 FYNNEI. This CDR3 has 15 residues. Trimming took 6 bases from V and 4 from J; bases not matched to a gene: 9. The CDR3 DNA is TGTGCCAGCAGCCCCCAAGGGGGCCCATACAATGAGCAGTTCTTC. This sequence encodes CASSPQGGPYNEQFF.

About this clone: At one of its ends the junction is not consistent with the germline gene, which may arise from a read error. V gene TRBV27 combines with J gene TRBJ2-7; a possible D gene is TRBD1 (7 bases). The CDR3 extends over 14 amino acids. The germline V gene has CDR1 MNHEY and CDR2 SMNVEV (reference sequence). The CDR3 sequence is CASSANLASGTVTF. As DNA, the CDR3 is TGTGCCAGCAGTGCAAACCTAGCGTCGGGGACAGTTACCTTC.

CDR3 in DNA: TGCGCCAGCAGGGAGAGGGTCGGGACAGGGGTCGACGAGCAGTACTTC. As protein: CASRERVGTGVDEQYF. The chain uses TRBV4-1 and TRBJ2-7, with 10 bases aligning to TRBD1. CDR3 length: 16 residues. After removal of 6 bases from V and 5 bases from J, the junction contained 13 bases not matched to a gene. The germline gives CDR1 MGHRA, CDR2 YSYEKL.

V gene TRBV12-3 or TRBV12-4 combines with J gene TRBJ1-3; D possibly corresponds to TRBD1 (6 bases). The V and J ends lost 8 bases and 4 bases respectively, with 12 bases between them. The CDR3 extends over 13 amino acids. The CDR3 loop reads CASGRGSGNTIYF. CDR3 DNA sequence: TGTGCCAGCGGCAGGGGATCCGGAAACACCATATATTTT.

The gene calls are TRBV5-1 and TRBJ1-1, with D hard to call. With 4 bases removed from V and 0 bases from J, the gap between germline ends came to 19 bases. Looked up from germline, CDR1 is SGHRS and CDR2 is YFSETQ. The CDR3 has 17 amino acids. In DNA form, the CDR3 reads TGCGCCAGCAGCCCCGATTATTTGGCGGGCATGAACACTGAAGCTTTCTTT. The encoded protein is CASSPDYLAGMNTEAFF.

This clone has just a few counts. CDR3 bases: TGTGCCAGCAGCGCCACGACTAGCGGGAGCTCCGAGCAGTACTTC. It is translated as CASSATTSGSSEQYF. The chain carries TRBV9 and TRBJ2-7; TRBD2 aligns across 12 bases. V gave up 3 bases and J gave up 6 bases; unmatched junction bases: 7. Germline V CDR1 and CDR2: SGDLS, YYNGEE. This CDR3 comprises 15 residues.

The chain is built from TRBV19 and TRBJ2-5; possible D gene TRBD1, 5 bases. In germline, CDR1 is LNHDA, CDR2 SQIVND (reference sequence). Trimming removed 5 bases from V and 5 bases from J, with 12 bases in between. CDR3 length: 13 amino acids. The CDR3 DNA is TGTGCCAGTAGTGCCAGGGTGGCGGAGACCCAGTACTTC. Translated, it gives CASSARVAETQYF.

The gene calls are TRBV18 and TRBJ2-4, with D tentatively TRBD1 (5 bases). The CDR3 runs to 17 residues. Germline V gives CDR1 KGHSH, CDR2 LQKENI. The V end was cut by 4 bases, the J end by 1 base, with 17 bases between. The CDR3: CASSLQTVGTAKNIQYF. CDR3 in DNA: TGTGCCAGCTCACTACAGACAGTGGGTACTGCCAAAAACATTCAGTACTTC.

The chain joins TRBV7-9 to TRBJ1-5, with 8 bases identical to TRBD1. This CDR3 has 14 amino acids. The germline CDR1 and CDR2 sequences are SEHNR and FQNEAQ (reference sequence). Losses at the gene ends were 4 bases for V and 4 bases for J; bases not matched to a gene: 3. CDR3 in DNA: TGTGCCAGCAGCTCGGACAGGGAGAATCAGCCCCAGCATTTT. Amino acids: CASSSDRENQPQHF. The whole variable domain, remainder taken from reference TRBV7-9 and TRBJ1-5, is DTGVSQNPRHKITKRGQNVTFRCDPISEHNRLYWYRQTLGQGPEFLTYFQNEAQLEKSRLLSDRFSAERPKGSFSTLEIQRTEQGDSAMYLCASSSDRENQPQHFGDGTRLSIL.

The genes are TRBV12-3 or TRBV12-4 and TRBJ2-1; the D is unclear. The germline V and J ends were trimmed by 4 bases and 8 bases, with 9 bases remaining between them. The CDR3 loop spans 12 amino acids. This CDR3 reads CASSYPRHEQFF. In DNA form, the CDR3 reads TGTGCCAGCAGTTACCCGAGGCATGAGCAGTTCTTC.